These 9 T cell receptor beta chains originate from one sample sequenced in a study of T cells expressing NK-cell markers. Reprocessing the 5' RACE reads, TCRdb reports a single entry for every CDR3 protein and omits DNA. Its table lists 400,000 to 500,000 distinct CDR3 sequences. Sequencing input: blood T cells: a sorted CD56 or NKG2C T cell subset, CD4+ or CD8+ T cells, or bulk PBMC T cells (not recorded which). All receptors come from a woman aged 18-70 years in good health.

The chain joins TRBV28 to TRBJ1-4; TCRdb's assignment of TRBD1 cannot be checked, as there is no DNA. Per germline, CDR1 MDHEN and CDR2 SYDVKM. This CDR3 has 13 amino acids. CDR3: CASSSDSNEKLFF.

This CDR3 is CASSYSLGAYEQYF. The chain uses TRBV6-2 or TRBV6-3 and TRBJ2-7; there is no DNA to check the TCRdb D call of TRBD1. CDR3 length: 14 residues. Germline V gene data show CDR1 as MNHEY and CDR2 as SVGEGT.

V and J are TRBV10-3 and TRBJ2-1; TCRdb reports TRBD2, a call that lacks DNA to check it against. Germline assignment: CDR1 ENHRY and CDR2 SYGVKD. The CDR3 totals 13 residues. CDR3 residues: CAGRGGSDDEQFF.

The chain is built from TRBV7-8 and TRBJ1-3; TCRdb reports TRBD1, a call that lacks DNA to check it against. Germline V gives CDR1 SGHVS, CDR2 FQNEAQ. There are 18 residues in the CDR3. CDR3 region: CASSLRVGAFNSGNTIYF.

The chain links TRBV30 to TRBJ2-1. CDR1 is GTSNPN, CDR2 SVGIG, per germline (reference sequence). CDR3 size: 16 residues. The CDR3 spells CAWSVRSGTSYNEQFF.

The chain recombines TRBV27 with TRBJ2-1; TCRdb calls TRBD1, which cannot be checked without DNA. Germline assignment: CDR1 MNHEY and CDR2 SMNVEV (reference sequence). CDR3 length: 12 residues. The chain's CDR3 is CASSSQGSEQFF.

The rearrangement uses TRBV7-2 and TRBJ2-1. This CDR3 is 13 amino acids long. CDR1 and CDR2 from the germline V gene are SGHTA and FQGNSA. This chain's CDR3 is CASSLRTDNEQFF.

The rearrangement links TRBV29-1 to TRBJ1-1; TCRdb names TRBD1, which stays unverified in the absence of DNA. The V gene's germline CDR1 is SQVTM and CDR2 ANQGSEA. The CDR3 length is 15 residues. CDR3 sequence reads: CSVAGSGGANTEAFF.

CDR3 sequence reads: CASSFGAYNEQFF. V is TRBV11-2 and J is TRBJ2-1. The CDR3 is made up of 13 amino acids. Germline loops: CDR1 SGHAT, CDR2 FQNNGV.